This T cell receptor beta chain comes out of a study of blood T cells in healthy people across ages. A sample-barcoded 5' primer and a J-beta primer mix were used in a second PCR of about 6 to 11 cycles. TCRdb reprocessed the 5' RACE reads with MiXCR, giving one entry per CDR3 protein. The table records fewer than 700,000 distinct CDR3 sequences, more than 45% of them present only once. CDR3 length equals 14 residues. V dropped 5 bases and J dropped 4 bases, with 14 bases sitting between them. Germline CDR1 and CDR2: SEHNR and FQNEAQ (reference sequence). A word on this clonotype: What it binds is not known.

Study-level points and caveats: The long-lived group displayed more naive CD4+ cells, plus higher diversity, than the aged donors did. Total diversity from one million sequenced T cells was likely underestimated.

The study drew donors from healthy Caucasian individuals in Russia aged about 6 to 100. This sequence originates from an elderly man in good health. The sequenced material came from blood. The chain uses TRBV7-9 and TRBJ2-5, with a possible D match to TRBD1 (6 bases). This CDR3 reads CASSPRQVGETQYF. The DNA for the CDR3 is TGTGCCAGCAGCCCTAGACAGGTGGGAGAGACCCAGTACTTC.